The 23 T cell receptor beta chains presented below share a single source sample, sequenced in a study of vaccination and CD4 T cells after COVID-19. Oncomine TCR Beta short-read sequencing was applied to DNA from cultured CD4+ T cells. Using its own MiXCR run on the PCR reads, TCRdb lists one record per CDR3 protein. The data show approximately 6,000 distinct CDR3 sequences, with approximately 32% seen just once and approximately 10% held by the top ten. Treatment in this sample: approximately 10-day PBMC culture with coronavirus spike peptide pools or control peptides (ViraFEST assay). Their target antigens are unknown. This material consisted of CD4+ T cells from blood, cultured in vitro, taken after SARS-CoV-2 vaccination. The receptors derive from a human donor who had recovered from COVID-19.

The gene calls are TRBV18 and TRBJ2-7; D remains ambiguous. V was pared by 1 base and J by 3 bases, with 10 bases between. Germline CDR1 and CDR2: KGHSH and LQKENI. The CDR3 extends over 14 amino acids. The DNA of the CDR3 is TGTGCCAGCTCACCACGGGAAGTAGACTACGAGCAGTACTTC. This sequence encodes CASSPREVDYEQYF.

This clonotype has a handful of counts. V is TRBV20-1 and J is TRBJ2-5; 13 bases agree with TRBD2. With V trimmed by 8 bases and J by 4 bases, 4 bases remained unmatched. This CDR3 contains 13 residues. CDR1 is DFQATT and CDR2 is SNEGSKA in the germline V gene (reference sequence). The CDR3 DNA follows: TGCAGTAGGACTAGCGGGAGCGGAGAGACCCAGTACTTC. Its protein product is CSRTSGSGETQYF.

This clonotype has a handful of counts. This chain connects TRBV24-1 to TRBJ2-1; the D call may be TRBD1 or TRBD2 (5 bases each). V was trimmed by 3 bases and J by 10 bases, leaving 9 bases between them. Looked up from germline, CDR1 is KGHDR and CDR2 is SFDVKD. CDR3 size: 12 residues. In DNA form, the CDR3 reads TGTGCCACCAGTGATCCCGGGACGGAGCAGTTCTTC. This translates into CATSDPGTEQFF.

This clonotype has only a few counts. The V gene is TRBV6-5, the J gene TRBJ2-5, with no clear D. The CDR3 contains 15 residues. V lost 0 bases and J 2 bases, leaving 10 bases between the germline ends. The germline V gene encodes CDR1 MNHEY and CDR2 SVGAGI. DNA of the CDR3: TGTGCCAGCAGTTACTCCGAGACGGAGCAAGAGACCCAGTACTTC. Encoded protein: CASSYSETEQETQYF.

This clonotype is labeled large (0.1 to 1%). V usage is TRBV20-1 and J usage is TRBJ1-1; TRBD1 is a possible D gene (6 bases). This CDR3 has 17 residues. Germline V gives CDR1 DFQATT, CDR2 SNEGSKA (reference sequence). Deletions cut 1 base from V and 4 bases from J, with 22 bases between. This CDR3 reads CSARATYTGLGSTEAFF. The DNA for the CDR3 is TGCAGTGCTAGAGCCACCTACACAGGGCTGGGAAGCACTGAAGCTTTCTTT.

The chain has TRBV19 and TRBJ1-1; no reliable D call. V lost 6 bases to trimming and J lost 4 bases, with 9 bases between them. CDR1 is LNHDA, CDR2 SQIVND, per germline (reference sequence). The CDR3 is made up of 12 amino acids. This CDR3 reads CASRTWATEAFF. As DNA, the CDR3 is TGTGCCAGTAGAACGTGGGCCACTGAAGCTTTCTTT. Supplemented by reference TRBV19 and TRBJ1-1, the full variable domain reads DGGITQSPKYLFRKEGQNVTLSCEQNLNHDAMYWYRQDPGQGLRLIYYSQIVNDFQKGDIAEGYSVSREKKESFPLTVTSAQKNPTAFYLCASRTWATEAFFGQGTRLTVV.

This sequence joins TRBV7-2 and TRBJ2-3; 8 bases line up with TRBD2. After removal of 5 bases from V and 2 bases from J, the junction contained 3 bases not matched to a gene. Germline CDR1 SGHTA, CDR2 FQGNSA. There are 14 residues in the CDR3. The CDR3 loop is CASSRSGATDTQYF. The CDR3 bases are TGTGCCAGCAGCCGTAGCGGGGCCACAGATACGCAGTATTTT.

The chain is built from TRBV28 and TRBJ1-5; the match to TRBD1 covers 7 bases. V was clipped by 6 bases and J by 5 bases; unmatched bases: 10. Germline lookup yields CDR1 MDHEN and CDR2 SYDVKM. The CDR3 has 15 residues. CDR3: CASSTETGLYQPQHF. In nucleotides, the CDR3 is TGTGCCAGCAGCACCGAGACAGGGCTTTATCAGCCCCAGCATTTT.

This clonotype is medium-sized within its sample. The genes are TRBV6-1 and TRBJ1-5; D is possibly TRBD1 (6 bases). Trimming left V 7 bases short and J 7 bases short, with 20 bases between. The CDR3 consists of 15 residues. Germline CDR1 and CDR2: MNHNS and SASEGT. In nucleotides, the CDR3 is TGTGCCAGCACCTCCACCGGGGGGCGCGGGCAGCCCCAGCATTTT. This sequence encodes CASTSTGGRGQPQHF.

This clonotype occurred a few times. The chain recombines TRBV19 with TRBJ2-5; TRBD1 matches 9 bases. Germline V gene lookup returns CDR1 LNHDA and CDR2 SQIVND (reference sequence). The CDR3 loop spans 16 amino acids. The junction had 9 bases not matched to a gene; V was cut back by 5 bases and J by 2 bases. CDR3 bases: TGTGCCAGTAGTCTCAGCGGACAGGGGAGGCAAGAGACCCAGTACTTC. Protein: CASSLSGQGRQETQYF.

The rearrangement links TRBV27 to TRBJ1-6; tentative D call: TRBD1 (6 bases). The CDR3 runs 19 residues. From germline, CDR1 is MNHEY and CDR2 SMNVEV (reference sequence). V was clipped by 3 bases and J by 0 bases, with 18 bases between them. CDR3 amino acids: CASSFRGTPGRSYNSPLHF. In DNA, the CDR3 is TGTGCCAGCAGTTTTAGGGGGACCCCAGGACGCTCCTATAATTCACCCCTCCACTTT.

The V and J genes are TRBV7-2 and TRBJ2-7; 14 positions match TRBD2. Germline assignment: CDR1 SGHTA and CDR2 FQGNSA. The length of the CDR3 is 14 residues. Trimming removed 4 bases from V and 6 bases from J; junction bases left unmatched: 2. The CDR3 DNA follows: TGTGCCAGCAGCTCTGGACTAGCGGGAGGCGAGCAGTACTTC. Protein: CASSSGLAGGEQYF.

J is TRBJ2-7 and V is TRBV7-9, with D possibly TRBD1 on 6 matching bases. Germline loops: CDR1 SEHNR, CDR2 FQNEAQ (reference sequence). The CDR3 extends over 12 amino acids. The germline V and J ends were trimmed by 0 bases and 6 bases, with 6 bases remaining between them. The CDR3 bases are TGTGCCAGCAGCTTAGCGGGGGCCGAGCAGTACTTC. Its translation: CASSLAGAEQYF.

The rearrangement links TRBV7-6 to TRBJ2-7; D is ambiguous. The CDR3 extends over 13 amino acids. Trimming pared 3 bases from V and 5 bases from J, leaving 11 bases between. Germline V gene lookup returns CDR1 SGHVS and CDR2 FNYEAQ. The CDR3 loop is CASSFGQDHEQYF. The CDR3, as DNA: TGTGCCAGCAGCTTCGGGCAGGACCACGAGCAGTACTTC.

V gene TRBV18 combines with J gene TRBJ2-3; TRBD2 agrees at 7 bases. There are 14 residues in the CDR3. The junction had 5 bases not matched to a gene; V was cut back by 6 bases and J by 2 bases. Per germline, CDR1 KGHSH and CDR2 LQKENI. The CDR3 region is CASSPLAATDTQYF. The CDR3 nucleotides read TGTGCCAGCTCGCCTCTAGCGGCCACAGATACGCAGTATTTT.

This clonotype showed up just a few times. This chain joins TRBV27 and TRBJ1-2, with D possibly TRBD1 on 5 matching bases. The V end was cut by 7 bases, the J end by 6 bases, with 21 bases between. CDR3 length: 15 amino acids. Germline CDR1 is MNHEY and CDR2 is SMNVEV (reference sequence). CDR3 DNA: TGTGCCAGCACCCAACAGGTTGGGGGGGGGAATGGCTACACCTTC. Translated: CASTQQVGGGNGYTF.

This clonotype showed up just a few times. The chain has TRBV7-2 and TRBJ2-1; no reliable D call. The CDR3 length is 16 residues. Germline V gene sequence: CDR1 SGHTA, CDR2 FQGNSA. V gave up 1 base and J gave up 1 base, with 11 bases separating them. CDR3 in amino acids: CASSLGWAASYNEQFF. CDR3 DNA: TGTGCCAGCAGCTTAGGGTGGGCGGCTTCCTACAATGAGCAGTTCTTC.

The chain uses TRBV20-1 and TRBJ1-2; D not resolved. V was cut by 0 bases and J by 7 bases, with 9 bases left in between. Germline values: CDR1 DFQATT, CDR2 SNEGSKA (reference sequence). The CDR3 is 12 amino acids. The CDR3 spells CSARERIPGYTF. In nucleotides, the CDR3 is TGCAGTGCTAGAGAAAGGATCCCTGGCTACACCTTC.

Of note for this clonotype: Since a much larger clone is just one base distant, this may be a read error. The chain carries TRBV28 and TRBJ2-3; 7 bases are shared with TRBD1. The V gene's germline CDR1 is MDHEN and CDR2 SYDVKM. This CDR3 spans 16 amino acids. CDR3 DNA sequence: TGTGCCAGCAGTTTAGACAGGGCTCCACTCCCAGATACGCAGTGTTTT. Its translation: CASSLDRAPLPDTQCF.

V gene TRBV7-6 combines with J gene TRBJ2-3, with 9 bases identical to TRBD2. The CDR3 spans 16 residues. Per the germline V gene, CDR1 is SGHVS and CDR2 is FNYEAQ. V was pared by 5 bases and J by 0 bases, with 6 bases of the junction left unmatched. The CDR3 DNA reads TGTGCCAGCAGCCCCCGGACTAGCGCCAGCACAGATACGCAGTATTTT. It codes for CASSPRTSASTDTQYF. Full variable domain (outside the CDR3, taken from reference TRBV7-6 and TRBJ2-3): GAGVSQSPRYKVTKRGQDVALRCDPISGHVSLYWYRQALGQGPEFLTYFNYEAQQDKSGLPNDRFSAERPEGSISTLTIQRTEQRDSAMYRCASSPRTSASTDTQYFGPGTRLTVL.

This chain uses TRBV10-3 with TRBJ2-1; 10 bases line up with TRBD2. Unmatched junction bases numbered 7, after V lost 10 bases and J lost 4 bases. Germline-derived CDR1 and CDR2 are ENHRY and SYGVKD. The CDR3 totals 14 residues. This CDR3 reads CATGGTSVYNEQFF. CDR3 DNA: TGTGCCACCGGGGGGACTAGCGTGTACAATGAGCAGTTCTTC.

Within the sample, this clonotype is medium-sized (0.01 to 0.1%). CDR3 nucleotides: TGCAGTGCTCCCGGACGCCTCGGGGGCAATCAGCCCCAGCATTTT. Translation gives CSAPGRLGGNQPQHF. This chain connects TRBV20-1 to TRBJ1-5; D remains unclear. Germline values: CDR1 DFQATT, CDR2 SNEGSKA (reference sequence). CDR3 length: 15 residues. The germline V and J ends were trimmed by 5 bases and 2 bases, with 16 bases remaining between them.

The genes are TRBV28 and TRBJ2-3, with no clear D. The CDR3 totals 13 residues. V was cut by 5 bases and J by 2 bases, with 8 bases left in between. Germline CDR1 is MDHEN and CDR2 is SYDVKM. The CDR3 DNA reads TGTGCCAGCAGTGATTACTTCACAGATACGCAGTATTTT. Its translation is CASSDYFTDTQYF.